This is a list of T cell receptor beta chains from one sample in a study of shared clonotypes between healthy human individuals. Generated by immunoSEQ multiplex PCR, the TCRdb table keeps only in-frame clones and is missing some. Among about 2 million clones listed, roughly 94% were seen once. The specimen sequenced was naive CD4+ T cells sorted from blood. The source of these receptors is a man younger than 35 in good health. Both conserved end residues are part of each CDR3. D genes are given only for firm matches. Clone size is given for some rows only: seen once, a few or many times, or a class if the clone is expanded.

V gene,clone size,J gene,D gene,CDR3 protein
TRBV2,.,TRBJ2-7,.,CASSGSAAAYEQYF
TRBV5-1,.,TRBJ2-2,.,CASSLLGPRDTGELFF
TRBV6-1,.,TRBJ2-7,TRBD2,CASNQAGGPYEQYF
TRBV7-9,.,TRBJ2-3,TRBD2,CASRSSGATDTQYF
TRBV10-3,.,TRBJ1-4,.,CAISQRGNEKLFF
TRBV7-9,.,TRBJ1-2,.,CASSPSEMRERGYTF
TRBV6-1,.,TRBJ2-7,.,CASSERQSASEQYF
TRBV30,once,TRBJ1-4,.,CAWRRINEKLFF
TRBV5-1,.,TRBJ2-3,.,CASSLVSGSSTDTQYF
TRBV10-1,.,TRBJ2-1,TRBD2,CASSPGTRQFF
TRBV7-2,.,TRBJ1-6,.,CASSLNPQGTNSPLHF
TRBV7-9,.,TRBJ1-5,.,CASSLPGLGQPQHF
TRBV21-1,.,TRBJ1-3,.,CASSKSRVVGIDGTIYF
TRBV6-1,.,TRBJ1-6,.,CASSESTGRNSPLHF
TRBV28,.,TRBJ1-1,.,CASSFTIGITQAFF
TRBV30,.,TRBJ2-1,.,CAWNPRAYTAWGEYYNEQFF
TRBV5-1,.,TRBJ2-2,.,CASSLLFTGELFF
TRBV19,.,TRBJ1-3,TRBD1,CASSKQGRNTIYF
TRBV6-1,.,TRBJ2-2,.,CASHSGNTGELFF
TRBV18,.,TRBJ1-1,.,CASSPPAPNTEAFF
TRBV10-3,.,TRBJ1-5,TRBD1,CAISEGQENQPQHF
TRBV7-2,.,TRBJ1-4,.,CASSLAYTATNEKLFF
TRBV5-1,few,TRBJ1-1,.,CASSLVGGPTEAFF
TRBV7-6,.,TRBJ1-2,.,CASYSQRVAIFLCANYGYTF
TRBV5-6,.,TRBJ1-2,TRBD1,CASSFRQGASGNYGYTF